The entry below describes one T cell receptor (beta chain). One end of the junction varies from germline; a read error may be responsible. Only in-frame clones appear in the TCRdb table, and some are missing; sequencing was by immunoSEQ multiplex PCR. In the table there are fewer than 200,000 clones, about 80% of which are singletons. The data derive from a study of blood T cell repertoires in COVID-19. This TCR was recovered from a human donor in a cohort sampled during active COVID-19. Sequencing was performed on peripheral blood.

In DNA form, the CDR3 reads TGTGCCAGCTCACCAAACTTGGGACAGCTAAAGGACTTC. Amino acids: CASSPNLGQLKDF. The chain recombines TRBV18 with TRBJ1-2, with 7 bases matching TRBD1. There are 13 residues in the CDR3. Germline CDR1 KGHSH, CDR2 LQKENI.